This entry describes one TCR beta chain. Other DNA sequences of this sample code for an identical CDR3. This CDR3 comprises 13 residues. Germline CDR1 reads KGHSH; CDR2 reads LQKENI. The J segment lost 2 bases and the V segment lost 6 bases, leaving 2 bases of the junction unmatched. This entry is derived from a study of cytomegalovirus exposure and HLA in healthy donors. Method: immunoSEQ multiplex PCR; TCRdb's copy keeps in-frame clones and lacks some. The sample shows about 140,000 clones, about four fifths of them seen only once. The rearrangement links TRBV18 to TRBJ1-1, with 8 positions matching TRBD1. The sample was PBMCs. The origin of this receptor is a woman under 40 in good health and CMV-seronegative. The CDR3 bases are TGTGCCAGCTCGGGACAGGCCAACACTGAAGCTTTCTTT. It encodes CASSGQANTEAFF.